This passage covers 29 T cell receptor beta chains from one sample sequenced in a study of T-cell reconstitution after alpha-beta-depleted transplantation in children. Unique molecular identifiers were incorporated when the TCRbeta library was constructed. TCRdb analysed the PCR reads with MiXCR anew, one entry per CDR3 protein. Here the sample spans about 7,900 distinct CDR3 sequences, about 16% being singletons. The sample consisted of PBMCs, mostly from graft donor cells, taken 60 days after TCRalphabeta/CD19-depleted stem cell transplant. The receptors were sampled from a girl under three years old who had a stem cell transplant for combined immunodeficiency, so the T cells may come from the graft donor.

This chain joins TRBV7-8 and TRBJ2-1; 10 bases line up with TRBD2. Trimming took 1 base from V and 0 from J; bases not matched to a gene: 15. The CDR3 extends over 21 amino acids. From germline, CDR1 is SGHVS and CDR2 FQNEAQ. The chain's CDR3 is CASSLVRTSGIGFPSYNEQFF. In DNA form, the CDR3 reads TGTGCCAGCAGCTTAGTGCGAACTAGCGGGATAGGTTTTCCCTCCTACAATGAGCAGTTCTTC. The complete variable domain, with remaining parts taken from reference TRBV7-8 and TRBJ2-1, reads GAGVSQSPRYKVAKRGQDVALRCDPISGHVSLFWYQQALGQGPEFLTYFQNEAQLDKSGLPSDRFFAERPEGSVSTLKIQRTQQEDSAVYLCASSLVRTSGIGFPSYNEQFFGPGTRLTVL.

This clonotype was observed a few times. The rearrangement uses TRBV24-1 and TRBJ2-5, with TRBD1 matching over 7 bases. Unmatched junction bases numbered 7, after V lost 5 bases and J lost 2 bases. This CDR3 region has 15 residues. The germline V gene encodes CDR1 KGHDR and CDR2 SFDVKD. CDR3 coding DNA: TGTGCCACCAGTGCTGCCGGGACAGTTCAAGAGACCCAGTACTTC. Its protein product is CATSAAGTVQETQYF.

This clonotype was detected only a few times. V and J are TRBV11-2 and TRBJ2-1; 8 positions match TRBD2. Germline trimming cut 1 base from V and 5 bases from J; bases unmatched to any gene: 7. CDR1 is SGHAT and CDR2 is FQNNGV in the germline V gene. This CDR3 region has 16 residues. CDR3: CASSLGGSGMNNEQFF. As DNA, the CDR3 is TGTGCCAGCAGCTTAGGGGGTAGCGGGATGAACAATGAGCAGTTCTTC.

Points on this clonotype: This could be a read error, since a much larger clone is one nucleotide away. This CDR3 fails to terminate in the conserved phenylalanine or tryptophan, so it likely reflects a read error. The rearrangement joins TRBV5-6 to TRBJ2-5; 12 bases are a match to TRBD2. From germline, CDR1 is SGHDT and CDR2 YYEEEE. The V and J ends lost 2 bases and 2 bases, in that order; junction bases with no gene match: 4. This CDR3 has 16 residues. The CDR3 DNA reads TGTGCCAGCAGCTTCGGACTAGCGGGGCTTCAAGAGACCCAGTACCTC. It is translated as CASSFGLAGLQETQYL.

Ten or more counts support this clonotype. The chain is built from TRBV20-1 and TRBJ2-7; 8 bases match TRBD2. The ends lost 0 bases at V and 6 bases at J; junction bases unmatched: 13. The CDR3 sequence is 16 residues long. The germline gives CDR1 DFQATT, CDR2 SNEGSKA (reference sequence). The CDR3 region has the DNA TGCAGTGCTAGAGATCTTGGGACTAGACCCTCCGGCGAGCAGTACTTC. Translated: CSARDLGTRPSGEQYF.

This clonotype has just a few counts. The chain is built from TRBV5-1 and TRBJ2-3; 8 bases fit TRBD2. The germline V gene has CDR1 SGHRS and CDR2 YFSETQ. The V segment lost 1 base and the J segment 4 bases; nucleotides outside the gene matches: 8. This CDR3 comprises 16 residues. This CDR3 is CASSLFLSGSADTQYF. The CDR3 DNA reads as TGCGCCAGCAGCTTGTTCCTCAGCGGGAGTGCAGATACGCAGTATTTT. Full variable domain (rest looked up from reference TRBV5-1 and TRBJ2-3): KAGVTQTPRYLIKTRGQQVTLSCSPISGHRSVSWYQQTPGQGLQFLFEYFSETQRNKGNFPGRFSGRQFSNSRSEMNVSTLELGDSALYLCASSLFLSGSADTQYFGPGTRLTVL.

The chain is built from TRBV27 and TRBJ1-6; no definite D call. Germline V CDR1 and CDR2: MNHEY, SMNVEV (reference sequence). Trimming cost V 2 bases and J 2 bases, with 4 bases left between them. This CDR3 region has 14 residues. The CDR3 is CASSLQTYNSPLHF. The CDR3 coding sequence is TGTGCCAGCAGTTTACAAACCTATAATTCACCCCTCCACTTT.

There are many counts of this clonotype. The CDR3 reads CSVHGGTEAFF. CDR3 coding DNA: TGCAGCGTCCACGGGGGCACTGAAGCTTTCTTT. The chain employs TRBV29-1 and TRBJ1-1, with TRBD1 as a possible D gene (5 bases). The germline V gene encodes CDR1 SQVTM and CDR2 ANQGSEA. The CDR3 is 11 residues long. V lost 6 bases and J 4 bases, leaving 9 bases between the germline ends.

Ten or more counts support this clonotype. This chain connects TRBV4-3 to TRBJ1-3, with D uncertain. The CDR3 is made up of 17 amino acids. With 0 bases removed from V and 0 bases from J, the gap between germline ends came to 12 bases. CDR1 and CDR2 (germline): LGHNA, YSLEER. CDR3 DNA sequence: TGCGCCAGCAGCCAAGAAGGAGTTCTCCACTCTGGAAACACCATATATTTT. It encodes CASSQEGVLHSGNTIYF.

This clonotype is categorized as medium-sized. The V and J genes are TRBV12-3 or TRBV12-4 and TRBJ2-2; 10 bases fit TRBD2. The CDR3 spans 17 residues. J lost 5 bases, V lost 5 bases, and 11 bases had no gene match. In DNA, the CDR3 is TGTGCCAGCAGTCCAAACATAGCGGGAGGCGATACCGGGGAGCTGTTTTTT. This gives the protein CASSPNIAGGDTGELFF.

This clonotype occurred many times. The chain carries TRBV7-3 and TRBJ2-7; 7 bases align to TRBD1. CDR3 length: 15 residues. J lost 5 bases, V lost 5 bases, and 12 bases had no gene match. Germline V gives CDR1 SGHTA, CDR2 FQGTGA. Here the CDR3 reads CASSLGTAVWDEQYF. Written as DNA, the CDR3 is TGTGCCAGCAGCCTAGGGACAGCCGTTTGGGACGAGCAGTACTTC.

This chain joins TRBV7-3 and TRBJ2-1; TRBD2 matches 8 bases. The V gene end was trimmed by 5 bases and the J gene end by 4 bases; junction bases not matched to a gene: 4. This CDR3 has 14 amino acids. CDR1 is SGHTA, CDR2 FQGTGA, per germline. The CDR3 sequence: CASSLSGVYNEQFF. The DNA for the CDR3 is TGTGCCAGCAGCCTTAGCGGGGTTTACAATGAGCAGTTCTTC.

The sample holds one count of this clonotype. The V call is TRBV7-9, the J call TRBJ2-1; no clear D gene. The germline V and J ends were trimmed by 5 bases and 3 bases, with 5 bases remaining between them. Germline CDR1 SEHNR, CDR2 FQNEAQ (reference sequence). The CDR3 runs 12 residues. The CDR3 reads CASSPIYNEQFF. CDR3 coding DNA: TGTGCCAGCAGCCCGATCTACAATGAGCAGTTCTTC.

V is TRBV20-1 and J is TRBJ1-1; 7 bases are a match to TRBD1. Germline-derived CDR1 and CDR2 are DFQATT and SNEGSKA (reference sequence). With V trimmed by 6 bases and J by 0 bases, 4 bases remained unmatched. This CDR3 contains 13 residues. In nucleotides, the CDR3 is TGCAGTGCGTCGGACAGGTTGAACACTGAAGCTTTCTTT. This codes for CSASDRLNTEAFF.

This clonotype was detected only a few times. The genes are TRBV9 and TRBJ2-2, with D hard to call. V was cut by 0 bases and J by 6 bases, with 12 bases left in between. The germline V gene encodes CDR1 SGDLS and CDR2 YYNGEE. The CDR3 length is 15 residues. The chain's CDR3 is CASSVALLGPGELFF. The CDR3 region has the DNA TGTGCCAGCAGCGTAGCACTCCTAGGGCCCGGGGAGCTGTTTTTT.

The chain joins TRBV4-2 to TRBJ2-2; D call uncertain. The CDR3 runs to 15 residues. V dropped 0 bases and J dropped 3 bases, with 8 bases sitting between them. Germline V gives CDR1 LGHNA, CDR2 YNFKEQ. CDR3 protein: CASSQDQTDTGELFF. The CDR3 DNA reads TGTGCCAGCAGCCAAGATCAGACTGACACCGGGGAGCTGTTTTTT.

Many counts were recorded for this clonotype. The rearrangement links TRBV20-1 to TRBJ2-5, with 9 bases matching TRBD2. Germline assignment: CDR1 DFQATT and CDR2 SNEGSKA (reference sequence). Germline trimming cut 6 bases from V and 5 bases from J; bases unmatched to any gene: 7. The CDR3 length is 13 residues. CDR3 protein: CSATLAGSETQYF. DNA for the CDR3: TGCAGTGCAACCCTAGCGGGGAGCGAGACCCAGTACTTC.

Many counts were recorded for this clonotype. The gene calls are TRBV20-1 and TRBJ1-5; tentatively, D is TRBD1 (6 bases). V lost 6 bases and J 5 bases, leaving 14 bases between the germline ends. Germline V lookup: CDR1 DFQATT, CDR2 SNEGSKA (reference sequence). This CDR3 is 13 amino acids long. CDR3 protein: CSAGIGGYQPQHF. CDR3 DNA: TGCAGTGCAGGCATCGGGGGCTATCAGCCCCAGCATTTT.

The chain couples TRBV12-3 or TRBV12-4 to TRBJ2-2; no reliable D call. The CDR3 runs to 13 residues. The V end lost 3 bases, the J end lost 4 bases, and 6 bases lay between the germline ends. The CDR3 protein is CASSFDPTGELFF. DNA for the CDR3: TGTGCCAGCAGTTTCGACCCCACCGGGGAGCTGTTTTTT.

In its sample, this clonotype was seen many times. The chain uses TRBV20-1 and TRBJ1-1; the D is unclear. This CDR3 is built from 15 residues. Trimming left V 1 base short and J 3 bases short, with 15 bases between. The germline V gene has CDR1 DFQATT and CDR2 SNEGSKA (reference sequence). The CDR3 reads CSARVIGYADTEAFF. As DNA, the CDR3 is TGCAGTGCTAGAGTCATTGGGTATGCGGACACTGAAGCTTTCTTT.

This clonotype was counted many times. The genes are TRBV7-2 and TRBJ1-5; D is unresolved. Germline CDR1 reads SGHTA; CDR2 reads FQGNSA. The CDR3 loop spans 16 amino acids. Trimming took 2 bases from V and 0 from J, leaving 11 bases between them. The CDR3: CASSLSVTTSNQPQHF. For the CDR3, the DNA is TGTGCCAGCAGCTTATCAGTTACGACTAGCAATCAGCCCCAGCATTTT.

This clonotype was detected ten times or more. The V and J genes are TRBV20-1 and TRBJ1-6; 7 bases map to TRBD1. Looked up from germline, CDR1 is DFQATT and CDR2 is SNEGSKA (reference sequence). The CDR3 runs 16 residues. The junction had 6 bases not matched to a gene; V was cut back by 0 bases and J by 4 bases. CDR3 sequence (DNA): TGCAGTGCTAGAGATCTGGCAGGGGGTTATAATTCACCCCTCCACTTT. Residues: CSARDLAGGYNSPLHF.

There are many counts of this clonotype. The genes are TRBV7-2 and TRBJ2-7; 7 bases are a match to TRBD1. The germline CDR1 and CDR2 sequences are SGHTA and FQGNSA. The CDR3 is 13 residues long. Trimming cost V 3 bases and J 3 bases; bases outside gene matches: 2. This CDR3 reads CASSFWDSYEQYF. As DNA, the CDR3 is TGTGCCAGCAGCTTTTGGGACAGCTACGAGCAGTACTTC.

This clonotype has just a few counts. V is TRBV7-6 and J is TRBJ2-3; no firm D call. The germline V gene encodes CDR1 SGHVS and CDR2 FNYEAQ. The CDR3 loop spans 14 amino acids. The V end lost 1 base, the J end lost 5 bases, and 10 bases lay between the germline ends. In DNA form, the CDR3 reads TGTGCCAGCAGCTTAGGGAATCTGGAAGATACGCAGTATTTT. Protein sequence: CASSLGNLEDTQYF.

This clonotype was observed a few times. The chain has TRBV18 and TRBJ2-1; D is uncertain. The V end was cut by 5 bases, the J end by 9 bases, with 11 bases between. This CDR3 is built from 12 residues. Per germline, CDR1 KGHSH and CDR2 LQKENI. CDR3 amino acids: CASSVSNGEQFF. The CDR3 DNA is TGTGCCAGCTCAGTTTCTAACGGTGAGCAGTTCTTC. Full variable domain (outside the CDR3, taken from reference TRBV18 and TRBJ2-1): NAGVMQNPRHLVRRRGQEARLRCSPMKGHSHVYWYRQLPEEGLKFMVYLQKENIIDESGMPKERFSAEFPKEGPSILRIQQVVRGDSAAYFCASSVSNGEQFFGPGTRLTVL.

This clonotype was observed a handful of times. The genes are TRBV7-6 and TRBJ1-5; D uncertain. V was clipped by 5 bases and J by 5 bases, with 10 bases between them. CDR1 is SGHVS and CDR2 is FNYEAQ in the germline V gene. The CDR3 extends over 13 amino acids. The CDR3 bases are TGTGCCAGCAGCGAGGGAGGAGATCAGCCCCAGCATTTT. Protein product: CASSEGGDQPQHF.

Details on this clonotype: Being one base from a much bigger clone, this may be a read error. The CDR3 ends on some other residue instead of the conserved phenylalanine or tryptophan, so this is likely a read error. The V call is TRBV24-1, the J call TRBJ2-5; no firm D call. CDR3 length: 13 residues. The ends were cut back, 0 bases at V and 5 bases at J, with 6 bases in the middle. Per the germline V gene, CDR1 is KGHDR and CDR2 is SFDVKD. The CDR3 loop reads CATSDLQMETQYY. The CDR3 DNA reads as TGTGCCACCAGTGATTTGCAAATGGAGACCCAGTACTAC.

This clonotype was observed a few times. The genes are TRBV2 and TRBJ2-7; 7 positions agree with TRBD1. The CDR3 sequence is 15 residues long. V lost 6 bases, J lost 7 bases, and 15 bases stayed unmatched. CDR1 is SNHLY and CDR2 is FYNNEI in the germline V gene. The CDR3: CASRATTGFYVEQYF. DNA of the CDR3: TGTGCCAGCAGGGCGACGACAGGGTTCTACGTTGAGCAGTACTTC.

This clonotype was recorded many times. The chain combines TRBV6-1 with TRBJ2-3, with TRBD1 matching over 7 bases. Germline V gene sequence: CDR1 MNHNS, CDR2 SASEGT. Unmatched junction bases numbered 5, after V lost 3 bases and J lost 2 bases. The CDR3 sequence is 15 residues long. CDR3 bases: TGTGCCAGCAGTGATCGGACAGGATTCACAGATACGCAGTATTTT. This sequence encodes CASSDRTGFTDTQYF.